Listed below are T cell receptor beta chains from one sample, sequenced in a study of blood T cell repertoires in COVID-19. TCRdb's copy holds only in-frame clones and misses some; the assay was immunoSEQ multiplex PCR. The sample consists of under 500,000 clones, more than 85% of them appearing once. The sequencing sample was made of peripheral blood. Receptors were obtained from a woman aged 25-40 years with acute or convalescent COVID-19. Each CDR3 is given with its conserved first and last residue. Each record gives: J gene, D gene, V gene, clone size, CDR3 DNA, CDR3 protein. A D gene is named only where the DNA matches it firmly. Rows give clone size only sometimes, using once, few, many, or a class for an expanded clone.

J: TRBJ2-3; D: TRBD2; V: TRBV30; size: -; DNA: TGTGCCTGGAGTTGGAGCGGGGGGGTGGATACGCAGTATTTT; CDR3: CAWSWSGGVDTQYF
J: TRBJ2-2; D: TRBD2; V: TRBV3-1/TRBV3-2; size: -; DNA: TGTGCCAGCAGCCAAGACCTCCCCTTGGGGCAGCGGGGGAACACCGGGGAGCTGTTTTTT; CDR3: CASSQDLPLGQRGNTGELFF
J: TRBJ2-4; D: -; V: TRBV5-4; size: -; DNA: TGTGCCAGCAGCCCTAGCAGGGGCCCGGACATTCAGTACTTC; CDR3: CASSPSRGPDIQYF
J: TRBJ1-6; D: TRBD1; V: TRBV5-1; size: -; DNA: TGCGCCAGCAGCTCAGGTCCGGACAGGGGTTCACCCCTCCACTTT; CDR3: CASSSGPDRGSPLHF
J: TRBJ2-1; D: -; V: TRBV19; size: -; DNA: TGTGCCAGTAGTAACCTGATAGCGGCCGGCAGTAATGAGCAGTTCTTC; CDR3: CASSNLIAAGSNEQFF
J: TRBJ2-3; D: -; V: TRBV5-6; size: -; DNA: TGTGCCAGCAGCTTAGGAGGGGCTCCCACAGATACGCAGTATTTT; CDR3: CASSLGGAPTDTQYF
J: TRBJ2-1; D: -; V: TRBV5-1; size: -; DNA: TGCGCCAGCAGCTTGGGACAGTCGGCTGAGCAGTTCTTC; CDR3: CASSLGQSAEQFF
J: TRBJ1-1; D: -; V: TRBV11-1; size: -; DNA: TGTGCCAGCAGTCCCGGGACACGGAGTACGAACACTGAAGCTTTCTTT; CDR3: CASSPGTRSTNTEAFF
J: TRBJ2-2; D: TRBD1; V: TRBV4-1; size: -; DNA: TGCGCCAGCAGCCACCCTGGGACAGGGTTAAGCACCGGGGAGCTGTTTTTT; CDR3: CASSHPGTGLSTGELFF
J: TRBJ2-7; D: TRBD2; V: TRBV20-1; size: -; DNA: TGCAGTGCTCGTGCGGGGGGCGACTACGAGCAGTACTTC; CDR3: CSARAGGDYEQYF
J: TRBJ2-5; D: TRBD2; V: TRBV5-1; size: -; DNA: TGCGCCAGCAAAGAGCTAGCGGGGGAGCAAGAGACCCAGTACTTC; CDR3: CASKELAGEQETQYF
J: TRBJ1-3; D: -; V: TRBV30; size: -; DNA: TGTGCCTGGAGTCTCCCCCCGTCAAACACCATATATTTT; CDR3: CAWSLPPSNTIYF
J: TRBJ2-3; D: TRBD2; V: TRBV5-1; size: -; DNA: TGCGCCAGCTCGGGGGGTTCGATCACAGATACGCAGTATTTT; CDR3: CASSGGSITDTQYF
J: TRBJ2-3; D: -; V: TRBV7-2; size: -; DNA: TGTGCCAGCAGCTTTACCGGGGGAACCGTCACAGATACGCAGTATTTT; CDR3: CASSFTGGTVTDTQYF
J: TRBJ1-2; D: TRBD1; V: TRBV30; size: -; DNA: TGTGCCTGGACTCGACAGGGTCTCATTGCCTATGGCTACACCTTC; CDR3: CAWTRQGLIAYGYTF
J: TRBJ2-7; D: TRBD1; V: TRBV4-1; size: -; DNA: TGCGCCAGCAGCCAACAAGGACAGGGAGCCTACGAGCAGTACTTC; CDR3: CASSQQGQGAYEQYF
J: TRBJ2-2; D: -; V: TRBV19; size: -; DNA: TGTGCCAGTAGTATCCAGGGAAGAAACACCGGGGAGCTGTTTTTT; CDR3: CASSIQGRNTGELFF
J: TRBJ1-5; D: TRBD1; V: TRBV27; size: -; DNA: TGTGCCAGCAGTCCCCGAGGGGGCTTACATCAGCCCCAGCATTTT; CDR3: CASSPRGGLHQPQHF
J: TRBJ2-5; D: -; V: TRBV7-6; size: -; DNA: TGTGCCAGCAGCTTACGCCCAGGGCAAGAGACCCAGTACTTC; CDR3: CASSLRPGQETQYF
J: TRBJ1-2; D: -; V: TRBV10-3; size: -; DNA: TGTGCCATCAGCACTGGGAGCTATGGCTACACCTTC; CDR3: CAISTGSYGYTF
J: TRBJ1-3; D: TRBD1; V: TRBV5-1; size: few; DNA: TGCGCCAGCAGCCTGGGGACAGGGCCTGGAAACACCATATATTTT; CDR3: CASSLGTGPGNTIYF
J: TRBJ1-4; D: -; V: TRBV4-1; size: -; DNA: TGCGCCAGCAGCCGATCGGGTCACGTATACAGGGAAGGGGGAACCAATGAAAAACTGTTTTTT; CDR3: CASSRSGHVYREGGTNEKLFF
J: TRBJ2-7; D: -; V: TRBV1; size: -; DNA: TGCACCAGCAGCCAAGATTGGGGACTAGACTACGAGCAGTACTTC; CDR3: CTSSQDWGLDYEQYF
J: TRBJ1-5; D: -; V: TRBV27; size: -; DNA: TGTGCCAGCAGTTTTTCAGGGGATAGCAATCAGCCCCAGCATTTT; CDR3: CASSFSGDSNQPQHF
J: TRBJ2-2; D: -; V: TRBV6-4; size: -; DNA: TGTGCCAACCCCGGGGGGCCAGTACCCAACACCGGGGAGCTGTTTTTT; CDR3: CANPGGPVPNTGELFF
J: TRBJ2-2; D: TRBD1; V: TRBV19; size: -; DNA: TGTGCCAGTCGGACCGGGACAGAACGGACCGGGGAGCTGTTTTTT; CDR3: CASRTGTERTGELFF
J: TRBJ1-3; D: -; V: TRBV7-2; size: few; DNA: TGTGCCAGCAGCATCGCCGGGACAACTGGAAACACCATATATTTT; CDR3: CASSIAGTTGNTIYF
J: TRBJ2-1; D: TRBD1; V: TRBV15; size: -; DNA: TGTGCCACCAGGAGGACAGGGTACTACCTAAACTACAATGAGCAGTTCTTC; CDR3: CATRRTGYYLNYNEQFF
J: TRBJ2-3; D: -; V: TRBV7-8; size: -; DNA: TGTGCCAGCAGTCCCGTAAGGGGGGGTTCTAGCACAGATACGCAGTATTTT; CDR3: CASSPVRGGSSTDTQYF
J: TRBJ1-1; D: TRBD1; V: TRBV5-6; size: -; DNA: TGTGCCAGCAGCTACGACAGGGTCACTGAAGCTTTCTTT; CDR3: CASSYDRVTEAFF
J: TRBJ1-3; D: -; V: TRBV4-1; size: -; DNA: TGCGCCAGCAGCCAAGATATCGGCGGTGGAAACACCATATATTTT; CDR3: CASSQDIGGGNTIYF